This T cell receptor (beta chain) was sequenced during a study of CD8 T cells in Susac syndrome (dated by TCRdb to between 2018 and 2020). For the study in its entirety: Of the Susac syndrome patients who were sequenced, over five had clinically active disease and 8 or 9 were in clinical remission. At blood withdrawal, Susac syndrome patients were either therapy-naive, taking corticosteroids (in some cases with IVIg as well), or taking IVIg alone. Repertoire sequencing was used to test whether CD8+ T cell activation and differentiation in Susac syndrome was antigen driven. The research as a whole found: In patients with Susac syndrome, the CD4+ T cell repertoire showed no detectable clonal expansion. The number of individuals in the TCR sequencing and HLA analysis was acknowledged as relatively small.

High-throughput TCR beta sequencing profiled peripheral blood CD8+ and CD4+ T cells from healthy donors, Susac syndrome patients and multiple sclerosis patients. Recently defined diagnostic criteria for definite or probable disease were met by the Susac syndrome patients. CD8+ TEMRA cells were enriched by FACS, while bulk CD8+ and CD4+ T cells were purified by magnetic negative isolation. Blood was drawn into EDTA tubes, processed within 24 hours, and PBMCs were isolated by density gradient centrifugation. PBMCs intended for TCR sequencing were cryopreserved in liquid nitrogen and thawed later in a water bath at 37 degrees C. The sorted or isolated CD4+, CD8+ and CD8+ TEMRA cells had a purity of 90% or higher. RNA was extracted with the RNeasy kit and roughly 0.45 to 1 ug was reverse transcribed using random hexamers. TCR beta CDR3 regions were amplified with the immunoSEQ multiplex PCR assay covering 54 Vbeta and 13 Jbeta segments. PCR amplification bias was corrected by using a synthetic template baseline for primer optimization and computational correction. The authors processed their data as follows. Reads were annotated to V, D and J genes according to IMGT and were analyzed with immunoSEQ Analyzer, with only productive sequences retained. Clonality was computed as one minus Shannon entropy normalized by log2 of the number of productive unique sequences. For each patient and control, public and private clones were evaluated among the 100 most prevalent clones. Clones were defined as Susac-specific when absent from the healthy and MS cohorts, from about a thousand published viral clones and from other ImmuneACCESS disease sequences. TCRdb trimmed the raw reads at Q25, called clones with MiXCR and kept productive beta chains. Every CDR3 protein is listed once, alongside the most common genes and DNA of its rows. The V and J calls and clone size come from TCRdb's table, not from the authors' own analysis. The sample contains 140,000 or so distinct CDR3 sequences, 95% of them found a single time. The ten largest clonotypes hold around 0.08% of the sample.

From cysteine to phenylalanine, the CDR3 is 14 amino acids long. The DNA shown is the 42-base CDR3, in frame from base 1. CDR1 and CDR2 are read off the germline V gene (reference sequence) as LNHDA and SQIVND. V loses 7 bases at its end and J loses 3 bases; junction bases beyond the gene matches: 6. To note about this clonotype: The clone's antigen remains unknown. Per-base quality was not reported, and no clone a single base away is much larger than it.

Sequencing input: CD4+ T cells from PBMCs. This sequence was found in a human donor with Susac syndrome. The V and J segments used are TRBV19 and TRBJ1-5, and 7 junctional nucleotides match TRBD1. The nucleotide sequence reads TGTGCCAGTACCTGGGGGACAGCCAATCAGCCCCAGCATTTT. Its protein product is CASTWGTANQPQHF.